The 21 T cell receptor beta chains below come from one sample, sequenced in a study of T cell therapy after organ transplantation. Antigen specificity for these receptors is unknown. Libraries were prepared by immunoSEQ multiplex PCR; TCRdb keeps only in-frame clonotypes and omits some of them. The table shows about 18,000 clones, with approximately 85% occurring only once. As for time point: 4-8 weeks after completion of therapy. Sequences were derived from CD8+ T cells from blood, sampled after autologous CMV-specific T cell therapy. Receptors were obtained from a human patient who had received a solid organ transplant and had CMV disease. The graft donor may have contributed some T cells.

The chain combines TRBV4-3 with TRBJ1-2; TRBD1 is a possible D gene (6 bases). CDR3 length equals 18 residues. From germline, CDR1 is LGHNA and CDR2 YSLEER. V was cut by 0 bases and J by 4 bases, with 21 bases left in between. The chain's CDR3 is CASSQDGGGRLVTYGYTF. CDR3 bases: TGCGCCAGCAGCCAAGATGGCGGGGGGCGCTTAGTAACCTATGGCTACACCTTC.

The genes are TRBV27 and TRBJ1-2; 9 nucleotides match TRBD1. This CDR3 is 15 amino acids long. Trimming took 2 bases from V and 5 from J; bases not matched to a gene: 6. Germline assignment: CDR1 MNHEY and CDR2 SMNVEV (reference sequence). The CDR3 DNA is TGTGCCAGCAGTTTAGTCGGGACAGGGTATTATGGCTACACCTTC. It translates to CASSLVGTGYYGYTF.

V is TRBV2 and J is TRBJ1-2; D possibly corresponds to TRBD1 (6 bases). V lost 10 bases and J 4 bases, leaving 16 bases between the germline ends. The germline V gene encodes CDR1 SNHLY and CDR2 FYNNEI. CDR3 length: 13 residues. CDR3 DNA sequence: TGTGCCATCCAAAGGGGGGGAGGCTATGGCTACACCTTC. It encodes CAIQRGGGYGYTF. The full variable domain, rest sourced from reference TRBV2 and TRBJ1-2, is EPEVTQTPSHQVTQMGQEVILRCVPISNHLYFYWYRQILGQKVEFLVSFYNNEISEKSEIFDDQFSVERPDGSNFTLKIRSTKLEDSAMYFCAIQRGGGYGYTFGSGTRLTVV.

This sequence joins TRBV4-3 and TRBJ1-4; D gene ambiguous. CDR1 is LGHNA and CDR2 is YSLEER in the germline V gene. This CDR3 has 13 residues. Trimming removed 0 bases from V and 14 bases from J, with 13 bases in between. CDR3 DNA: TGCGCCAGCAGCCAAGATACGGGGAATTGGCTGTTTTTT. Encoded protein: CASSQDTGNWLFF.

CDR3 sequence reads: CASSPGQSSYNEQFF. The CDR3 region has the DNA TGTGCCAGCAGTCCCGGACAGAGCTCCTACAATGAGCAGTTCTTC. This chain links TRBV6-5 with TRBJ2-1; D possibly corresponds to TRBD1 (6 bases). The CDR3 runs to 15 residues. The V gene's germline CDR1 is MNHEY and CDR2 SVGAGI. Deletions cut 5 bases from V and 0 bases from J, with 11 bases between.

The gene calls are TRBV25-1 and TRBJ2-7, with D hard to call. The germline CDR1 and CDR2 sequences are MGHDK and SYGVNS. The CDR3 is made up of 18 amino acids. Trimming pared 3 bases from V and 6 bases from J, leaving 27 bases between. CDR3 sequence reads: CASSDPASLTGRRAEQYF. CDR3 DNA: TGTGCCAGCAGTGACCCCGCCAGCTTAACTGGACGTCGGGCCGAGCAGTACTTC.

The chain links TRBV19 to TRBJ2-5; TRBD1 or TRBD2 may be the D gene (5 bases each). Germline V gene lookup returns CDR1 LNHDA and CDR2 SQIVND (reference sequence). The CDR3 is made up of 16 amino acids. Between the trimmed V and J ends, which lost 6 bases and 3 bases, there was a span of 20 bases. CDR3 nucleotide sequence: TGTGCCAGTAGCACCGGGACCGACCAGACGAAAGAGACCCAGTACTTC. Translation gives CASSTGTDQTKETQYF.

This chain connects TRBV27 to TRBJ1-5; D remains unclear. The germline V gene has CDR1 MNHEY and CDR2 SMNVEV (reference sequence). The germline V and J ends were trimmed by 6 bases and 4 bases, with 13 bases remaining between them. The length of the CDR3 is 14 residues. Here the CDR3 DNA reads TGTGCCAGCAGCCGACCGGGCCTTAATCAGCCCCAGCATTTT. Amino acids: CASSRPGLNQPQHF.

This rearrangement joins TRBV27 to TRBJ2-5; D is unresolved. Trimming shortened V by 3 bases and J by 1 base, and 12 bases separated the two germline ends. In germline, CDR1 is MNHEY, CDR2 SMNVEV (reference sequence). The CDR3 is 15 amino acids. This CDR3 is CASSLDDRAQETQYF. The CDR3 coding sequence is TGTGCCAGCAGTTTGGACGACCGCGCCCAAGAGACCCAGTACTTC.

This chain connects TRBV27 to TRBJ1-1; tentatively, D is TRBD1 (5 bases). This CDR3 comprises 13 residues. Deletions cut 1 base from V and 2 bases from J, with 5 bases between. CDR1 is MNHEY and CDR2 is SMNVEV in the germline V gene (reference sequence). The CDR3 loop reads CASSLWDNTEAFF. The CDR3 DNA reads TGTGCCAGCAGTTTATGGGACAACACTGAAGCTTTCTTT.

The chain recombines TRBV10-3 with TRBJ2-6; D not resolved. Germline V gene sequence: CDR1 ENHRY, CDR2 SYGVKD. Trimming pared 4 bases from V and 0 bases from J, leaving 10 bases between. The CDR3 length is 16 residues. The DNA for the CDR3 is TGTGCCATCAGTGCGGAAGGATCCTCTGGGGCCAACGTCCTGACTTTC. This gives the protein CAISAEGSSGANVLTF.

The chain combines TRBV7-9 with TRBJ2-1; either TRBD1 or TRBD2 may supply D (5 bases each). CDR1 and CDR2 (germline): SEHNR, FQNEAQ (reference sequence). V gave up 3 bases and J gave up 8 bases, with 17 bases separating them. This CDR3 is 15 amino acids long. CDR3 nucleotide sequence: TGTGCCAGCAGCTTGCCGGGGCTATTTCCCCATGAGCAGTTCTTC. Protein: CASSLPGLFPHEQFF.

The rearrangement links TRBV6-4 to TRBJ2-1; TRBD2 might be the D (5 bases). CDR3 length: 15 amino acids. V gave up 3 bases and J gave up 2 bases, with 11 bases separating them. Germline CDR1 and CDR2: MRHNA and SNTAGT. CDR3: CASSEEEGTYNEQFF. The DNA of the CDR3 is TGTGCCAGCAGTGAAGAAGAGGGCACCTACAATGAGCAGTTCTTC.

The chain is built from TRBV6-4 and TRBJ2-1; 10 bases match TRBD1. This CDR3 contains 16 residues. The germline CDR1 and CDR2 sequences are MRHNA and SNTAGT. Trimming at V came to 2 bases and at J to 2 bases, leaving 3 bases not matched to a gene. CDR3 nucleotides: TGTGCCAGCAGTGACGACGGACAGGGGGCCTACAATGAGCAGTTCTTC. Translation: CASSDDGQGAYNEQFF.

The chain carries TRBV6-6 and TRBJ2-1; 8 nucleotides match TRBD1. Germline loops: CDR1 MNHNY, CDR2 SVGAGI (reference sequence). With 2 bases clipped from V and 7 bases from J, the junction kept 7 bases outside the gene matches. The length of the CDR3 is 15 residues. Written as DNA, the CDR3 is TGTGCCAGCAGTTACCCTGGACAGGGTAGGAATGAGCAGTTCTTC. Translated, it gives CASSYPGQGRNEQFF.

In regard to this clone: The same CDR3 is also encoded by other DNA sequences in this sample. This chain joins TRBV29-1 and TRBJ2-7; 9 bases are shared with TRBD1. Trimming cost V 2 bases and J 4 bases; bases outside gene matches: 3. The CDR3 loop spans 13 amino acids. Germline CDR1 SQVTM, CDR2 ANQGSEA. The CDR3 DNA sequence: TGCAGCGTTGAATCGACAGGGGGTTACGAGCAGTACTTC. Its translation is CSVESTGGYEQYF.

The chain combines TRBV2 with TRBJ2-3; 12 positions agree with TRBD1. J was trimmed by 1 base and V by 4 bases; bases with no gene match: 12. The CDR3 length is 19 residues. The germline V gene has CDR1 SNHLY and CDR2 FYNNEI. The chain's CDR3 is CASSVSGTGTGGRTDTQYF. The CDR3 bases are TGTGCCAGCAGTGTGAGTGGGACCGGGACAGGGGGCCGCACAGATACGCAGTATTTT.

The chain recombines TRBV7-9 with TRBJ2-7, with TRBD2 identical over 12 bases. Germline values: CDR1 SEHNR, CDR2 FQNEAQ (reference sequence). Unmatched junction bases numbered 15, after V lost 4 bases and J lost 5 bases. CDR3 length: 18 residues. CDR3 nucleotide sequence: TGTGCCAGCAGCTATCCCCCGGGACTAGCGGGCCCCACCGACGAGCAGTACTTC. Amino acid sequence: CASSYPPGLAGPTDEQYF.

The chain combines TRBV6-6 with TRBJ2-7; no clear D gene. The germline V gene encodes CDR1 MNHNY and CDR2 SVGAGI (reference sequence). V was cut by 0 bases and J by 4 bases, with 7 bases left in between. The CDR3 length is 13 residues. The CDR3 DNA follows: TGTGCCAGCAGTTACTCGATCGGATACGAGCAGTACTTC. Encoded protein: CASSYSIGYEQYF.

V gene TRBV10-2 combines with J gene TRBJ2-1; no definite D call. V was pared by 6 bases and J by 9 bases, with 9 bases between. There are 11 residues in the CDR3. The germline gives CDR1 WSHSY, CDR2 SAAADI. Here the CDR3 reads CASSPGREQFF. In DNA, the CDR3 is TGCGCCAGCAGCCCCGGTCGTGAGCAGTTCTTC.

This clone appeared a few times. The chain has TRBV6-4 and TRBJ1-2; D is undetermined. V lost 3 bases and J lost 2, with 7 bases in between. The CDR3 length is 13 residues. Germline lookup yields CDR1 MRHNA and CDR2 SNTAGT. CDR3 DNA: TGTGCCAGCAGTGAGGAACCAAACTATGGCTACACCTTC. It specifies CASSEEPNYGYTF.